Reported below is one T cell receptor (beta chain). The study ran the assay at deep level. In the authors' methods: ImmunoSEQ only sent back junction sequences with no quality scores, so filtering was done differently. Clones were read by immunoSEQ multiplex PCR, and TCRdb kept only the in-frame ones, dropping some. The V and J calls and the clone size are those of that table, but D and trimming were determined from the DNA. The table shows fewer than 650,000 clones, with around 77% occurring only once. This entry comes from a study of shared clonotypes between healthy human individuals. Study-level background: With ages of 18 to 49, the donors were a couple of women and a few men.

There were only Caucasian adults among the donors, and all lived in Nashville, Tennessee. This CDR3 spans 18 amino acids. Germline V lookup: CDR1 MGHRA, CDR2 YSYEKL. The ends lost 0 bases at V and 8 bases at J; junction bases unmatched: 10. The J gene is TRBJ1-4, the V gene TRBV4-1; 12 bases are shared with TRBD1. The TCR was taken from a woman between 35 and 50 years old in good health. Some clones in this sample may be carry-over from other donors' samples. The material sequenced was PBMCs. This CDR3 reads CASSQDLGWDRGREKLFF. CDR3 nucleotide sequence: TGCGCCAGCAGCCAAGATCTAGGCTGGGACAGGGGGCGCGAAAAACTGTTTTTT.